The 30 T cell receptor gamma chains given below trace back to one sample, sequenced in a study of Vδ1+ human thymocytes. RNA was extracted from the cells and then reverse transcribed. Pooled V-gene forward primers with one constant-region reverse primer generated the CDR3 amplicons by multiplex PCR. TCRdb called clones from the multiplex PCR reads again using CATT. The table shows tens of thousands of gamma-chain clones, with 20% to 25% occurring only once. Study observations and caveats: Highly polyclonal TRG and TRD repertoires with Gaussian CDR3 length distributions appeared in thymus.

These TCRs are of unknown antigen specificity. Sample: Vdelta1+ gamma-delta thymocytes from the thymus. Subset specified: FACS-sorted CD3+ TCRalphabeta- TCRVdelta1+ TCRVdelta2- thymocytes. The source is a girl under three years old who had congenital heart surgery.

With respect to this clone: Within the sample, other DNA sequences also encode this same CDR3. The gene calls are TRGV4 and TRGJ1 or TRGJ2. The germline V gene has CDR1 EGSTGY and CDR2 YDSYTSSV. Trimming at V came to 3 bases and at J to 2 bases, leaving 4 bases not matched to a gene. The length of the CDR3 is 13 residues. Here the CDR3 reads CATWDPDYYKKLF. In nucleotides, the CDR3 is TGTGCCACCTGGGATCCCGATTATTATAAGAAACTCTTT.

To note about this clone: A read error may be the cause here, since a much bigger clone is one base away. The sample holds other DNA sequences that translate to the same CDR3. The chain joins TRGV2 to TRGJ1 or TRGJ2. Germline loops: CDR1 EGSNGY, CDR2 YDSYNSKV. V was pared by 0 bases and J by 7 bases, with 3 bases of the junction left unmatched. The CDR3 totals 12 residues. CDR3 residues: CATWDGSYKKLF. Written as DNA, the CDR3 is TGTGCCACCTGGGACGGGTCCTATAAGAAACTCTTT.

This sequence joins TRGV4 and TRGJP2. Trimming at V came to 4 bases and at J to 2 bases, leaving 13 bases not matched to a gene. The CDR3 contains 17 residues. Germline CDR1 reads EGSTGY; CDR2 reads YDSYTSSV. The CDR3 spells CATWDGQEGSSDWIKTF. The CDR3 DNA follows: TGTGCCACCTGGGACGGGCAAGAGGGGAGTAGTGATTGGATCAAGACGTTT.

This clone was recorded a few times. Relative to the germline gene, one junction end is altered; a read error may explain this. The gene calls are TRGV3 and TRGJ1 or TRGJ2. In germline, CDR1 is VTNTFY, CDR2 YDVSTARD (reference sequence). This CDR3 region has 15 residues. Here the CDR3 reads CATWDRRRNHYKKLF. As DNA, the CDR3 is TGTGCCACCTGGGACAGGCGTAGGAATCATTATAAGAAACTCTTT.

The chain couples TRGV2 to TRGJ1 or TRGJ2. V was clipped by 0 bases and J by 8 bases; unmatched bases: 7. The CDR3 runs to 13 residues. Looked up from germline, CDR1 is EGSNGY and CDR2 is YDSYNSKV. CDR3 in DNA: TGTGCCACCTGGGACGGGAGGTCGGATAAGAAACTCTTT. Amino acid sequence: CATWDGRSDKKLF.

This clone was detected a few times. The V and J genes are TRGV9 and TRGJ1 or TRGJ2. The CDR3 has 15 amino acids. Trimming cost V 2 bases and J 0 bases; bases outside gene matches: 7. The germline CDR1 and CDR2 sequences are GITISATS and ISYDGTV (reference sequence). CDR3 in amino acids: CALWEDLLNYYKKLF. The CDR3 region has the DNA TGTGCCTTGTGGGAGGACCTCCTGAATTATTATAAGAAACTCTTT.

The V gene is TRGV2, the J gene TRGJP2. This CDR3 is 14 amino acids long. Germline CDR1 and CDR2: EGSNGY and YDSYNSKV. V lost 1 base and J lost 6; bases outside the gene matches: 5. CDR3 DNA sequence: TGTGCCACCTGGGACGGCAGTGGTGATTGGATCAAGACGTTT. It is translated as CATWDGSGDWIKTF.

In this sample, this clone turned up a few times. Other nucleotide sequences from this sample produce the same CDR3. The chain links TRGV2 to TRGJ1 or TRGJ2. Per germline, CDR1 EGSNGY and CDR2 YDSYNSKV. The CDR3 covers 13 residues. V trimming: 1 base; J trimming: 3 bases; junction bases outside the gene matches: 3. DNA of the CDR3: TGTGCCACCTGGGACGGAGGTTATTATAAGAAACTCTTT. Encoded protein: CATWDGGYYKKLF.

This clone was observed a few times. The sample contains more than one DNA sequence encoding this CDR3. This chain joins TRGV2 and TRGJP1. The V gene end was trimmed by 0 bases and the J gene end by 7 bases; junction bases not matched to a gene: 2. The length of the CDR3 is 13 residues. Germline V gene data show CDR1 as EGSNGY and CDR2 as YDSYNSKV. The CDR3 is CATWDGLGWFKIF. DNA of the CDR3: TGTGCCACCTGGGACGGGCTTGGTTGGTTCAAGATATTT.

The chain employs TRGV9 and TRGJP1. V was pared by 3 bases and J by 0 bases, with 1 base of the junction left unmatched. This CDR3 has 14 amino acids. Germline V lookup: CDR1 GITISATS, CDR2 ISYDGTV (reference sequence). CDR3 sequence reads: CALWENTTGWFKIF. DNA of the CDR3: TGTGCCTTGTGGGAGAATACCACTGGTTGGTTCAAGATATTT.

The J gene is TRGJ1 or TRGJ2, the V gene TRGV8. CDR1 and CDR2 from the germline V gene are VENAVY and YDSYNSRV. V lost 6 bases, J lost 10 bases, and 6 bases stayed unmatched. The CDR3 is made up of 10 amino acids. The CDR3 nucleotides are TGTGCCACCTGGATTAAAAAGAAACTCTTT. It codes for CATWIKKKLF.

There are a few counts of this clone. The rearrangement uses TRGV4 and TRGJ1 or TRGJ2. The CDR3 is 15 residues long. The ends lost 5 bases at V and 0 bases at J; junction bases unmatched: 10. Looked up from germline, CDR1 is EGSTGY and CDR2 is YDSYTSSV. CDR3 loop: CATWVQKGNYYKKLF. CDR3 bases: TGTGCCACCTGGGTCCAAAAAGGGAATTATTATAAGAAACTCTTT.

The V gene is TRGV3, the J gene TRGJP2. CDR3 length equals 16 residues. The germline V gene has CDR1 VTNTFY and CDR2 YDVSTARD (reference sequence). V lost 2 bases, J lost 1 base, and 7 bases stayed unmatched. The DNA for the CDR3 is TGTGCCACCTGGGACACGGGGACTAGTAGTGATTGGATCAAGACGTTT. Its protein is CATWDTGTSSDWIKTF.

The chain joins TRGV2 to TRGJ1 or TRGJ2. This CDR3 has 14 residues. V trimming: 0 bases; J trimming: 4 bases; junction bases outside the gene matches: 6. Germline values: CDR1 EGSNGY, CDR2 YDSYNSKV. CDR3 nucleotide sequence: TGTGCCACCTGGGACGGGAAAAGGTATTATAAGAAACTCTTT. As protein: CATWDGKRYYKKLF.

The chain couples TRGV5 to TRGJ1 or TRGJ2. The CDR3 is 15 residues long. V dropped 0 bases and J dropped 4; count of bases not matched to a gene: 9. From germline, CDR1 is VINAFY and CDR2 YDVSNSKD. DNA for the CDR3: TGTGCCACCTGGGACAGGCTTGGGGGGTATTATAAGAAACTCTTT. Its protein is CATWDRLGGYYKKLF.

The V call is TRGV8, the J call TRGJ1 or TRGJ2. Germline CDR1 VENAVY, CDR2 YDSYNSRV. Germline trimming cut 2 bases from V and 8 bases from J; bases unmatched to any gene: 9. The CDR3 is 13 residues long. In nucleotides, the CDR3 is TGTGCCACCTGGGATACCCATACACATAAGAAACTCTTT. Encoded protein: CATWDTHTHKKLF.

This clone appeared a few times. This rearrangement joins TRGV9 to TRGJ1 or TRGJ2. The CDR3 has 14 residues. From germline, CDR1 is GITISATS and CDR2 ISYDGTV (reference sequence). J lost 5 bases, V lost 2 bases, and 9 bases had no gene match. The CDR3 reads CALWEGPMDYKKLF. DNA for the CDR3: TGTGCCTTGTGGGAGGGGCCTATGGATTATAAGAAACTCTTT.

The sample holds a few counts of this clone. V and J are TRGV3 and TRGJ1 or TRGJ2. Germline values: CDR1 VTNTFY, CDR2 YDVSTARD (reference sequence). There are 12 residues in the CDR3. With V trimmed by 6 bases and J by 3 bases, 5 bases remained unmatched. Written as DNA, the CDR3 is TGTGCCACCTGGACCGCTTATTATAAGAAACTCTTT. It codes for CATWTAYYKKLF.

There are a few counts of this clone. This chain uses TRGV3 with TRGJP2. The CDR3 has 14 residues. Germline CDR1 VTNTFY, CDR2 YDVSTARD (reference sequence). Trimming took 1 base from V and 8 from J; bases not matched to a gene: 7. The CDR3 spells CATWDSASDWIKTF. DNA of the CDR3: TGTGCCACCTGGGACAGCGCTTCCGATTGGATCAAGACGTTT.

This clone showed up just a few times. A much more abundant neighbour one base away suggests this may be a read error. The chain joins TRGV9 to TRGJ1 or TRGJ2. V shed 5 bases, J shed 0 bases, and the junction held 4 bases outside the gene matches. There are 13 residues in the CDR3. Germline CDR1 and CDR2: GITISATS and ISYDGTV (reference sequence). Here the CDR3 reads CALWGANYYKKLF. DNA for the CDR3: TGTGCCTTGTGGGGGGCGAATTATTATAAGAAACTCTTT.

A few counts support this clone. This chain connects TRGV3 to TRGJ1 or TRGJ2. Germline assignment: CDR1 VTNTFY and CDR2 YDVSTARD (reference sequence). With 3 bases clipped from V and 8 bases from J, the junction kept 10 bases outside the gene matches. The CDR3 totals 13 residues. CDR3 amino acids: CATWDRESDKKLF. CDR3 in DNA: TGTGCCACCTGGGACCGTGAGTCAGATAAGAAACTCTTT.

This clone came up a few times. This chain connects TRGV4 to TRGJ1 or TRGJ2. The CDR3 length is 12 residues. CDR1 and CDR2 from the germline V gene are EGSTGY and YDSYTSSV. Unmatched junction bases numbered 6, after V lost 0 bases and J lost 10 bases. DNA of the CDR3: TGTGCCACCTGGGATGGGCCTCCGAAGAAACTCTTT. Encoded protein: CATWDGPPKKLF.

V and J are TRGV9 and TRGJ1 or TRGJ2. Germline loops: CDR1 GITISATS, CDR2 ISYDGTV (reference sequence). Unmatched junction bases numbered 17, after V lost 7 bases and J lost 11 bases. The CDR3 covers 13 residues. The CDR3 loop is CALCIPRGGEKLF. CDR3 DNA: TGTGCCTTGTGTATCCCCCGGGGCGGGGAGAAACTCTTT.

J is TRGJ1 or TRGJ2 and V is TRGV9. From germline, CDR1 is GITISATS and CDR2 ISYDGTV (reference sequence). Losses at the gene ends were 0 bases for V and 5 bases for J; bases not matched to a gene: 10. This CDR3 is built from 15 residues. CDR3 in DNA: TGTGCCTTGTGGGAGGTGCCCTCGGGGGATTATAAGAAACTCTTT. This gives the protein CALWEVPSGDYKKLF.

This clone was observed a few times. Germline and junction disagree at one end, which may indicate a read error. Other DNA variants within this sample encode the same CDR3. The genes are TRGV9 and TRGJ1 or TRGJ2. The CDR3 loop spans 14 amino acids. From germline, CDR1 is GITISATS and CDR2 ISYDGTV (reference sequence). CDR3 in DNA: TGTGCCTTATGGGAGGTGCCCAATTATTATAAGAAACTCTTT. This gives the protein CALWEVPNYYKKLF.

This clone was recorded a few times. The J gene is TRGJ1 or TRGJ2, the V gene TRGV3. CDR1 and CDR2 from the germline V gene are VTNTFY and YDVSTARD (reference sequence). The CDR3 runs 13 residues. V gave up 0 bases and J gave up 10 bases; unmatched junction bases: 9. In nucleotides, the CDR3 is TGTGCCACCTGGGACAGGCAGAGCGGGAAGAAACTCTTT. Translated: CATWDRQSGKKLF.

This clone was found a few times. The chain uses TRGV9 and TRGJ1 or TRGJ2. Trimming removed 5 bases from V and 7 bases from J; junction bases left unmatched: 11. This CDR3 is built from 13 residues. Per the germline V gene, CDR1 is GITISATS and CDR2 is ISYDGTV (reference sequence). CDR3 DNA: TGTGCCTTGTGGGCCCCCACAGGATATAAGAAACTCTTT. Its protein is CALWAPTGYKKLF.

Worth noting for this clone: One end of the junction does not line up with germline, which may come from a read error. The J gene is TRGJP2, the V gene TRGV4. CDR3 size: 14 residues. In germline, CDR1 is EGSTGY, CDR2 YDSYTSSV. CDR3 protein: CATWETRGDWNKTF. CDR3 sequence (DNA): TGTGCCACCTGGGAAACCAGGGGTGATTGGAACAAGACGTTT.

With regard to this clone: This sample also contains other DNA sequences that code for the same CDR3. The chain has TRGV3 and TRGJ1 or TRGJ2. V gave up 3 bases and J gave up 5 bases; unmatched junction bases: 4. The CDR3 covers 12 residues. Germline loops: CDR1 VTNTFY, CDR2 YDVSTARD (reference sequence). The CDR3 reads CATWDVHYKKLF. CDR3 bases: TGTGCCACCTGGGACGTACATTATAAGAAACTCTTT.

This clone was observed a few times. It may be a read error: a sequence one base away is much more abundant. The chain links TRGV9 to TRGJ1 or TRGJ2. The V gene end was trimmed by 0 bases and the J gene end by 6 bases; junction bases not matched to a gene: 5. CDR1 and CDR2 from the germline V gene are GITISATS and ISYDGTV (reference sequence). The CDR3 totals 13 residues. The CDR3 region has the DNA TGTGCCTTGTGGGAGGTGCGGTTTTATAAGAAACTCTTT. Translated: CALWEVRFYKKLF.